The 8 T cell receptor beta chains below come from one sample, sequenced in a study of cytomegalovirus exposure and HLA in healthy donors. PCR involved 60 Vbeta and 13 Jbeta primers. Measured with immunoSEQ multiplex PCR; TCRdb has only the in-frame clones, and not every one. The sample shows about 150,000 clones, around 75% of them seen only once. The sequenced sample consisted of PBMCs. The origin of the receptors is a man in his thirties or forties in good health and CMV-seronegative.

This clone was counted once. V is TRBV9 and J is TRBJ2-1; no clear D gene. CDR1 is SGDLS, CDR2 YYNGEE, per germline. The CDR3 runs 13 residues. Between the trimmed V and J ends, which lost 4 bases and 5 bases, there was a span of 10 bases. This CDR3 reads CASSPPPDNEQFF. The CDR3 DNA reads as TGTGCCAGCAGCCCTCCCCCCGACAATGAGCAGTTCTTC.

V is TRBV7-2 and J is TRBJ2-3, with 7 bases matching TRBD1. CDR3 size: 16 residues. Unmatched junction bases numbered 9, after V lost 5 bases and J lost 1 base. CDR1 and CDR2 from the germline V gene are SGHTA and FQGNSA. The CDR3 bases are TGTGCCAGCAGCCTCCTTCCCGGGACAGGCACAGATACGCAGTATTTT. Translated: CASSLLPGTGTDTQYF.

The count of this clone is one. The J gene is TRBJ2-7, the V gene TRBV5-6, with D tentatively TRBD2 (7 bases). CDR1 SGHDT and CDR2 YYEEEE come from the germline V gene. The CDR3 has 14 residues. Trimming removed 4 bases from V and 3 bases from J, with 14 bases in between. CDR3 sequence: CASSGGAGFYEQYF. CDR3 DNA sequence: TGTGCCAGCAGCGGGGGGGCCGGATTCTACGAGCAGTACTTC.

The genes are TRBV7-2 and TRBJ2-3, with 9 bases fitting TRBD2. This CDR3 spans 17 amino acids. V shed 2 bases and J 5 bases; nucleotides not matched to a gene: 11. CDR1 and CDR2 (germline): SGHTA, FQGNSA. In DNA form, the CDR3 reads TGTGCCAGCAGCTTACCGGGGGGCGGGAGGGCGGTAGATACGCAGTATTTT. Its protein is CASSLPGGGRAVDTQYF.

The chain combines TRBV29-1 with TRBJ1-2; maybe TRBD1 (6 bases). The CDR3 has 13 amino acids. Germline loops: CDR1 SQVTM, CDR2 ANQGSEA. V shed 5 bases and J shed 8 bases, with 18 bases lying between them. CDR3 sequence reads: CSVPGAGATGYTF. CDR3 DNA sequence: TGCAGCGTTCCAGGGGCGGGGGCAACGGGCTACACCTTC.

The genes are TRBV28 and TRBJ2-1, with 10 bases lining up with TRBD2. Germline-derived CDR1 and CDR2 are MDHEN and SYDVKM. This CDR3 spans 16 amino acids. V was pared by 2 bases and J by 5 bases, with 6 bases of the junction left unmatched. CDR3 coding DNA: TGTGCCAGCAGTTTAGTGGCTAGCGGGAGCCACAATGAGCAGTTCTTC. Translating gives CASSLVASGSHNEQFF. The complete variable domain, with remaining parts taken from reference TRBV28 and TRBJ2-1, reads DVKVTQSSRYLVKRTGEKVFLECVQDMDHENMFWYRQDPGLGLRLIYFSYDVKMKEKGDIPEGYSVSREKKERFSLILESASTNQTSMYLCASSLVASGSHNEQFFGPGTRLTVL.

The rearrangement links TRBV5-1 to TRBJ2-3, with 7 positions matching TRBD1. CDR1 is SGHRS, CDR2 YFSETQ, per germline. The CDR3 runs 14 residues. The V and J ends lost 4 bases and 2 bases, in that order; junction bases with no gene match: 4. CDR3 in DNA: TGCGCCAGCAGCCCCCAGGGGGACACAGATACGCAGTATTTT. Amino acids: CASSPQGDTDTQYF. Looking up the rest from reference TRBV5-1 and TRBJ2-3 gives the full variable domain: KAGVTQTPRYLIKTRGQQVTLSCSPISGHRSVSWYQQTPGQGLQFLFEYFSETQRNKGNFPGRFSGRQFSNSRSEMNVSTLELGDSALYLCASSPQGDTDTQYFGPGTRLTVL.

This chain joins TRBV5-1 and TRBJ2-7; maybe TRBD1 (6 bases). Germline assignment: CDR1 SGHRS and CDR2 YFSETQ. V gave up 4 bases and J gave up 2 bases, with 10 bases separating them. This CDR3 is built from 13 residues. CDR3 nucleotide sequence: TGCGCCAGCAGCCAGGGGTCCCCCTACGAGCAGTACTTC. This sequence encodes CASSQGSPYEQYF.